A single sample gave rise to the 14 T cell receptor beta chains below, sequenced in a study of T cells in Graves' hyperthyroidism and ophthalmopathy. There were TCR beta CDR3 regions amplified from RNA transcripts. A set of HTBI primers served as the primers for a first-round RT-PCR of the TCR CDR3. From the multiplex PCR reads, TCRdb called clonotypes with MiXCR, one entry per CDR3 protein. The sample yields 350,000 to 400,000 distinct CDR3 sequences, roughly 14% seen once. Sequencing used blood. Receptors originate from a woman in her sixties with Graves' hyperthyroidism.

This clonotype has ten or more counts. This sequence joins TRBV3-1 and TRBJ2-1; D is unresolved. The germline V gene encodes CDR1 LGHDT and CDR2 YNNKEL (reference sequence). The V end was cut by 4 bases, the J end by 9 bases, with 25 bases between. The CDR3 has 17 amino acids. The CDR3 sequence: CASSRPSEHIYWGEQFF. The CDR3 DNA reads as TGTGCCAGCAGCCGACCTAGTGAACATATCTACTGGGGTGAGCAGTTCTTC.

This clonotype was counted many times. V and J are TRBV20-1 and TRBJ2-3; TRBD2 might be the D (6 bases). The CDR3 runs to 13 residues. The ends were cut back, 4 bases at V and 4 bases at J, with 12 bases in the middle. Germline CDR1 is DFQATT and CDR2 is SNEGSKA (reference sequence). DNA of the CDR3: TGCAGTGCTAAAGGGACTGTCCCAGATACGCAGTATTTT. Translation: CSAKGTVPDTQYF.

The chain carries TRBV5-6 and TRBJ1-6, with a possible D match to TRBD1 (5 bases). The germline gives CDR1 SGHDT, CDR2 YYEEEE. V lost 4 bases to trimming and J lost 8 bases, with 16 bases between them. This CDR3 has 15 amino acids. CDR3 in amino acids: CASSGLTAGDSPLHF. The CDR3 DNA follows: TGTGCCAGCAGCGGCCTGACAGCCGGAGATTCACCCCTCCACTTT.

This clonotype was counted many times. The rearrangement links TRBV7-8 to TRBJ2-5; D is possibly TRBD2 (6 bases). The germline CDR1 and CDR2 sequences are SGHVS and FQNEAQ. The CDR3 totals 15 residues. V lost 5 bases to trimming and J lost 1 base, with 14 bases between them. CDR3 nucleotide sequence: TGTGCCAGCAGCGCCCAGGAGGGGCTCCAAGAGACCCAGTACTTC. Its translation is CASSAQEGLQETQYF.

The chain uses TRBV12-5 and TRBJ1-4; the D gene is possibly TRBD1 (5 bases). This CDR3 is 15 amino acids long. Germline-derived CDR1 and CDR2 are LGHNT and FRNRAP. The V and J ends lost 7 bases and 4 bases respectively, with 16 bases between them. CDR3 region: CASAIHQGFNEKLFF. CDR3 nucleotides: TGTGCTAGTGCTATTCATCAGGGCTTTAATGAAAAACTGTTTTTT. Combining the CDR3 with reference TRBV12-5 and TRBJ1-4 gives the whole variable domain DARVTQTPRHKVTEMGQEVTMRCQPILGHNTVFWYRQTMMQGLELLAYFRNRAPLDDSGMPKDRFSAEMPDATLATLKIQPSEPRDSAVYFCASAIHQGFNEKLFFGSGTQLSVL.

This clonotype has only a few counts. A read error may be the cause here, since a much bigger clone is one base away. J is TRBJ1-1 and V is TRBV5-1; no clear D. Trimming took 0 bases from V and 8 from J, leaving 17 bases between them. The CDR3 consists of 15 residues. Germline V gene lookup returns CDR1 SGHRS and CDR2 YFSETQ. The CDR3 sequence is CASSLAKGAIGEAFF. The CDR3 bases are TGCGCCAGCAGCTTGGCCAAGGGAGCTATCGGAGAAGCTTTCTTT.

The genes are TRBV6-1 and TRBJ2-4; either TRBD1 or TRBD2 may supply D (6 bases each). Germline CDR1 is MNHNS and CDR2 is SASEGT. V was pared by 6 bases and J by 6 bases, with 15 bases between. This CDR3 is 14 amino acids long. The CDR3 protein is CASSLEGGVNIQYF. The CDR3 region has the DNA TGTGCCAGCAGCCTTGAGGGGGGCGTAAACATTCAGTACTTC.

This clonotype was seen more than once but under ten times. CDR3 sequence (DNA): TGTGCCAGCAGCGGGGGACTAGCGGGAGAGTCAGATACGCAGTATTTT. It translates to CASSGGLAGESDTQYF. This chain uses TRBV9 with TRBJ2-3, with 14 bases aligning to TRBD2. Looked up from germline, CDR1 is SGDLS and CDR2 is YYNGEE. The CDR3 spans 16 residues. V was clipped by 3 bases and J by 4 bases; unmatched bases: 4.

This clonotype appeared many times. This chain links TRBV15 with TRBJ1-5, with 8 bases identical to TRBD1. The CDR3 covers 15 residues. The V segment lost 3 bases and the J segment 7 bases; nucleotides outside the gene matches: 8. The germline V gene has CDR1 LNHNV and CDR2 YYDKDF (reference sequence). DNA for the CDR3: TGTGCCACCAGCAGGCCCACAGGGGGTAGCCAGCCCCAGCATTTT. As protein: CATSRPTGGSQPQHF.

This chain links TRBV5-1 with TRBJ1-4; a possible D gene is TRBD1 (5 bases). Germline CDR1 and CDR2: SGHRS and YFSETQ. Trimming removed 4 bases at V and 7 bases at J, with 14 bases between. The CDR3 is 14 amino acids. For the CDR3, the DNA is TGCGCCAGCAGCCTCCGTGGCAGGGCTGAAAAACTGTTTTTT. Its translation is CASSLRGRAEKLFF.

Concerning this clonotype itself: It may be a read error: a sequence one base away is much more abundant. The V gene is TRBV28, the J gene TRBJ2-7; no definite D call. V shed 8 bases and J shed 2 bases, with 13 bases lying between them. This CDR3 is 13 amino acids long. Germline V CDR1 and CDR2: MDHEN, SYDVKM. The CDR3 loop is CASGVPLPYEQYF. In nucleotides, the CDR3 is TGTGCCAGCGGGGTACCCCTTCCCTACGAGCAGTACTTC.

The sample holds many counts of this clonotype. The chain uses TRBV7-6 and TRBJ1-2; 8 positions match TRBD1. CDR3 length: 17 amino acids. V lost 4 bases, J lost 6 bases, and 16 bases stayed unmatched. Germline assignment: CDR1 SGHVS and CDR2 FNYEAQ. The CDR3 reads CASSSPRGRGRDHGYTF. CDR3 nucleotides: TGTGCCAGCAGCTCGCCTAGGGGCAGGGGGCGCGATCATGGCTACACCTTC.

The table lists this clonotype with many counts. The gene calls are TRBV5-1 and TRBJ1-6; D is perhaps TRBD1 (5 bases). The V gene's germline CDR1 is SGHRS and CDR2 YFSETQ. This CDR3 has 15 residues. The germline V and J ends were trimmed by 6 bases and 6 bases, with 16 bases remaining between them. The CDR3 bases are TGCGCCAGCACCGAGCAGGGAGACGTTAATTCACCCCTCCACTTT. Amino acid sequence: CASTEQGDVNSPLHF.

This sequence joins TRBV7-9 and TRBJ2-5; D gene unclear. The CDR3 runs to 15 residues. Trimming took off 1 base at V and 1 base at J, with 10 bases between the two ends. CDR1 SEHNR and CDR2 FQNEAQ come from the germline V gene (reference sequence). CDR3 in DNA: TGTGCCAGCAGCTTAGGTGATTGGGGCCAAGAGACCCAGTACTTC. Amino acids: CASSLGDWGQETQYF.